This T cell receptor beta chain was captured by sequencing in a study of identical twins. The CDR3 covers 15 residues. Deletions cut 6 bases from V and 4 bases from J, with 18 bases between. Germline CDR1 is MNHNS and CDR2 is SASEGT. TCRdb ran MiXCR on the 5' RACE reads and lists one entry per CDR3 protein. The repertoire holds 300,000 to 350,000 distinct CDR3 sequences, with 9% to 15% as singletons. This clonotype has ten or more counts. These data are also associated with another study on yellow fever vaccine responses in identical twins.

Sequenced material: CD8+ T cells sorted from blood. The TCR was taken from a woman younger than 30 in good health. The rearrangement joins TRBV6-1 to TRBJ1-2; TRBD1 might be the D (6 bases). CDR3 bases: TGTGCCAGCAGCTCTCAGACAGGAACCATCTATGGCTACACCTTC. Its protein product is CASSSQTGTIYGYTF.